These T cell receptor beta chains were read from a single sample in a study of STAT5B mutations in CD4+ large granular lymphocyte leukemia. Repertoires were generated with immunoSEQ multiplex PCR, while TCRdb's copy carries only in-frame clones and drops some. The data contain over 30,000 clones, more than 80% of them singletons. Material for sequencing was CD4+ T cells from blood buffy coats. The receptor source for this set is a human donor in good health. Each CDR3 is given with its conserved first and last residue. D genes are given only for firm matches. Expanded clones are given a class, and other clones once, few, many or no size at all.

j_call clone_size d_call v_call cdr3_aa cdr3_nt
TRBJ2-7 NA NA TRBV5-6 CASSLSQPGDEQYF TGTGCCAGCAGCTTGTCGCAACCGGGCGACGAGCAGTACTTC
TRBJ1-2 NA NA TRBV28 CASSLGGYGYTF TGTGCCAGCAGCCTCGGGGGCTATGGCTACACCTTC
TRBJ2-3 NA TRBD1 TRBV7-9 CASRPDRGRTDTQYF TGTGCCAGCAGACCCGACAGGGGGCGGACAGATACGCAGTATTTT
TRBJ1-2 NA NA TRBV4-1 CASSQDNYGYTF TGCGCCAGCAGCCAAGATAACTATGGCTACACCTTC
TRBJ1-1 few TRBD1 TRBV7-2 CASSQTGAWNTEAFF TGTGCCAGCAGCCAGACAGGGGCCTGGAACACTGAAGCTTTCTTT
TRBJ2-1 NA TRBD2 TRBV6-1 CASSEVGLAPYNEQFF TGTGCCAGCAGTGAAGTGGGACTAGCGCCCTACAATGAGCAGTTCTTC
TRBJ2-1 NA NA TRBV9 CASSVVMGTTSGDEQFF TGTGCCAGCAGCGTAGTTATGGGGACCACATCCGGGGATGAGCAGTTCTTC
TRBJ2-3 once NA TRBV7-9 CASSLSAPDTQYF TGTGCCAGCAGCCTATCCGCCCCAGATACGCAGTATTTT
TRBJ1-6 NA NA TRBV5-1 CASSSGAYNSPLHF TGCGCCAGCAGCTCAGGGGCCTATAATTCACCCCTCCACTTT
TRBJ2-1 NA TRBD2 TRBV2 CASSEGLAGINEQFF TGTGCCAGCAGTGAAGGGCTAGCGGGGATCAATGAGCAGTTCTTC
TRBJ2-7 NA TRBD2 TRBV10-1 CASSTGTSRPEQYF TGCGCCAGCAGTACCGGGACTAGTCGGCCCGAGCAGTACTTC
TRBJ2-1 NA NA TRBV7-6 CASSRYGPSSYNEQFF TGTGCCAGCAGCCGGTACGGGCCCAGCTCCTACAATGAGCAGTTCTTC
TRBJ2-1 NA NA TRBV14 CASSPRTTGEQFF TGTGCCAGCAGCCCCAGGACTACCGGTGAGCAGTTCTTC
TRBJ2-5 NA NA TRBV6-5 CASSSRGGFQETQYF TGTGCCAGCAGTTCCCGCGGTGGCTTCCAAGAGACCCAGTACTTC
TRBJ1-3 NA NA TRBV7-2 CASSSNPPGSGNTIYF TGTGCCAGCAGCTCAAATCCTCCAGGCTCTGGAAACACCATATATTTT
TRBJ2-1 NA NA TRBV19 CAIGLWGEQFF TGTGCCATCGGCCTTTGGGGTGAGCAGTTCTTC
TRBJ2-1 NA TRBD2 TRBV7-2 CASSLASGFDEQFF TGTGCCAGCAGCTTGGCTAGCGGGTTCGATGAGCAGTTCTTC
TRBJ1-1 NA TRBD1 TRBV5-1 CASSWTGGADEAFF TGCGCCAGCAGCTGGACAGGGGGCGCGGATGAAGCTTTCTTT
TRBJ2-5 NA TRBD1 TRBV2 CASSDRDSQETQYF TGTGCCAGCAGTGACCGGGACAGCCAAGAGACCCAGTACTTC
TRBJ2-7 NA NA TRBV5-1 CASSPVDNSLSYEQYF TGCGCCAGCAGCCCCGTGGACAACTCTTTATCCTACGAGCAGTACTTC
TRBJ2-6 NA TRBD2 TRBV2 CASSWSGRAGANVLTF TGTGCCAGCAGCTGGTCAGGGAGGGCTGGGGCCAACGTCCTGACTTTC
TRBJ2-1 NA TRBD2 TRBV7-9 CASSLSLAADNEQFF TGTGCCAGCAGCTTAAGTCTAGCGGCTGACAATGAGCAGTTCTTC
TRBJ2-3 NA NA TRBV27 CASSPNGPSTDTQYF TGTGCCAGCAGTCCGAACGGGCCGAGCACAGATACGCAGTATTTT
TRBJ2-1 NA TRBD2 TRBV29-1 CSVEPGTSGRGEQFF TGCAGCGTTGAACCCGGGACTAGCGGGAGGGGAGAGCAGTTCTTC
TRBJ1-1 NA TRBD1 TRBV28 CASSTTGVTEAFF TGTGCCAGCAGTACTACAGGGGTGACTGAAGCTTTCTTT
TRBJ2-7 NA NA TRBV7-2 CASSLVGRGSYEQYF TGTGCCAGCAGCTTAGTAGGCAGGGGATCCTACGAGCAGTACTTC
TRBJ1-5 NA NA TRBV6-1 CASSEGGVDQPQHF TGTGCCAGCAGTGAAGGTGGGGTGGATCAGCCCCAGCATTTT
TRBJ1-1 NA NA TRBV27 CASTTTVMNTEAFF TGTGCCAGCACCACGACAGTAATGAACACTGAAGCTTTCTTT
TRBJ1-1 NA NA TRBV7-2 CASSSALKVEAFF TGTGCCAGCAGCTCCGCGTTGAAGGTTGAAGCTTTCTTT
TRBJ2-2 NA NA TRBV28 CASSSSPTGELFF TGTGCCAGCAGTTCCTCTCCCACCGGGGAGCTGTTTTTT
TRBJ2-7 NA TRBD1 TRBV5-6 CASSPRDRVYYEQYF TGTGCCAGCAGCCCACGGGACAGGGTCTACTACGAGCAGTACTTC
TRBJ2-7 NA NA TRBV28 CASSPRGHPRLEQYF TGTGCCAGCAGTCCCCGGGGCCATCCTAGGCTCGAGCAGTACTTC
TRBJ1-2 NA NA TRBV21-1 CASSKRQGLDYGYTF TGTGCCAGCAGCAAAAGACAGGGACTTGACTATGGCTACACCTTC
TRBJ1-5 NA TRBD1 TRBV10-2 CASSSGTGGDSNQPQHF TGCGCCAGCAGCTCGGGGACAGGGGGCGATAGCAATCAGCCCCAGCATTTT
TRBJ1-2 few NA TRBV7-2 CASSPQGYGYTF TGTGCCAGCAGCCCACAGGGTTATGGCTACACCTTC
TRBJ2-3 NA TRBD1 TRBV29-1 CSVDKGQGADTQYF TGCAGCGTTGATAAGGGACAGGGTGCAGATACGCAGTATTTT
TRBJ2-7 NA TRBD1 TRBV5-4 CASSTDRGSSYEQYF TGTGCCAGCAGCACCGACAGGGGAAGCTCCTACGAGCAGTACTTC
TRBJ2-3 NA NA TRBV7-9 CASSLMEGADTQYF TGTGCCAGCAGCTTAATGGAGGGGGCAGATACGCAGTATTTT
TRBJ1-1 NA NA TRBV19 CASSVGGLNTEAFF TGTGCCAGTAGTGTCGGGGGTTTGAACACTGAAGCTTTCTTT
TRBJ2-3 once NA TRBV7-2 CASSPYPRRTDTQYF TGTGCCAGCAGCCCCTACCCGCGGAGAACAGATACGCAGTATTTT
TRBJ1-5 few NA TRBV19 CASISQGFAGGLSNQPQHF TGTGCCAGTATCTCACAGGGTTTTGCGGGGGGCCTAAGCAATCAGCCCCAGCATTTT
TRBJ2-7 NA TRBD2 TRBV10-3 CAIGAGLAGISYEQYF TGTGCCATCGGGGCGGGACTAGCGGGAATCTCCTACGAGCAGTACTTC
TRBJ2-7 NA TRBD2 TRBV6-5 CASSAPGTSFYEQYF TGTGCCAGCAGTGCCCCCGGGACTAGCTTCTACGAGCAGTACTTC
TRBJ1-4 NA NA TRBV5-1 CASSLGQLATNEKLFF TGCGCCAGCAGCTTGGGACAGCTTGCAACTAATGAAAAACTGTTTTTT
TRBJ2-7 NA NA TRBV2 CASSEKTNPDEQYF TGTGCCAGCAGTGAAAAGACTAACCCGGATGAGCAGTACTTC
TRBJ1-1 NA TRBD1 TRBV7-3 CASSPKGAGENTEAFF TGTGCCAGCAGCCCCAAGGGGGCAGGGGAGAACACTGAAGCTTTCTTT
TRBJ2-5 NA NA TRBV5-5 CASSREQETQYF TGTGCCAGCAGCCGCGAACAAGAGACCCAGTACTTC
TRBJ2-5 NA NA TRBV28 CASTTDRETQYF TGTGCCAGCACTACCGACAGAGAGACCCAGTACTTC
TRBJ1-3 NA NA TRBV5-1 CASSLEGGGNTIYF TGCGCCAGCAGCTTAGAGGGAGGAGGAAACACCATATATTTT
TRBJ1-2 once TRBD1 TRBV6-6 CASSSGQGYGYTF TGTGCCAGCAGTTCAGGACAGGGGTATGGCTACACCTTC
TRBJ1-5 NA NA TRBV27 CASSLRPYSNQPQHF TGTGCCAGCAGTCTCAGGCCGTATAGCAATCAGCCCCAGCATTTT
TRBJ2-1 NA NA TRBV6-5 CASSSTSHEQFF TGTGCCAGCAGTTCAACAAGCCATGAGCAGTTCTTC